One T cell receptor (beta chain) is described in this entry. The antigen is not known. Coverage ceases 3 residues before the CDR3 finishes, and the germline J gene fills in the end. Genomic DNA, averaging around 1,200 ng per sample, yielded TCR beta CDR3 via immunoSEQ. Measured with immunoSEQ multiplex PCR; TCRdb has only the in-frame clones, and not every one. Listed are under 35,000 clones; under 8% falls within the top ten. Trimming at V came to 5 bases and at J to 0 bases, leaving 6 bases not matched to a gene. CDR3 length equals 17 residues. The germline V gene encodes CDR1 MNHEY and CDR2 SVGEGT. The sample comes from a study of T cells in women clearing cervical HPV infection. In the study overall: Controls gave blood once infection was undetectable; cases at lesion identification.

Study outcomes and limitations: Timing of associations relative to infection is unclear; T-cell subsets were not isolated.

This TCR was recovered from a woman aged 18-70 years with a cervical HPV16 infection that either progressed to CIN3+ or cleared (not recorded which). This rearrangement joins TRBV6-2 or TRBV6-3 to TRBJ2-1; 11 bases are a match to TRBD2. The sample was blood buffy coat. The chain's CDR3 is CASSPLAGAGSYNEQFF. Partial CDR3 DNA: TGTGCCAGCAGTCCACTAGCGGGGGCCGGCTCCTACAATGAG.